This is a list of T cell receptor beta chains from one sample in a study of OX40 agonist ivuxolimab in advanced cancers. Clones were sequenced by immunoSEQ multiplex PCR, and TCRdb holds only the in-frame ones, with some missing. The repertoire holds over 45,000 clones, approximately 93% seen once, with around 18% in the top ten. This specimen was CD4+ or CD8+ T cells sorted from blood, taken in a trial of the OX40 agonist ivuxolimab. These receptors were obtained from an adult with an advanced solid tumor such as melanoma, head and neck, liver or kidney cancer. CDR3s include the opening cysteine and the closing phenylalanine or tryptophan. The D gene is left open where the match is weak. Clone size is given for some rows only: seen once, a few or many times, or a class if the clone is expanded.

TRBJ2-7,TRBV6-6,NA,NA,TGTGCCAGCAGTCTTATTACGGGGGAGCAGTACTTC,CASSLITGEQYF
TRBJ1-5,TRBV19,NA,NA,TGTGCCAGTTGTACAGAAAGCTTCAATCAGCCCCAGCATTTT,CASCTESFNQPQHF
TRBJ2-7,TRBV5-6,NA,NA,TGTGCCAGCAGCTCCCCGGGATACGAGCAGTACTTC,CASSSPGYEQYF
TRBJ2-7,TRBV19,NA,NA,TGTGCCAGTAGTATCTACGGTACCTACGAGCAGTACTTC,CASSIYGTYEQYF
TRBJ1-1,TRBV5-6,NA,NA,TGTGCCAGCAGCTTTGGGTTGGGGACTGAAGCTTTCTTT,CASSFGLGTEAFF
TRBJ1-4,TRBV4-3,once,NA,TGCGCCAGCAGCCAAGCGGAAAAACTGTTTTTT,CASSQAEKLFF
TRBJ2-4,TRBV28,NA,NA,TGTGCCAGCAGTACAGCGGCGAGTGGTAATTTAGCCAAAAACATTCAGTACTTC,CASSTAASGNLAKNIQYF
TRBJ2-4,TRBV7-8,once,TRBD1,TGTGCCAGCAGCCCGGGAAGGGGGCAGGACATTCAGTACTTC,CASSPGRGQDIQYF
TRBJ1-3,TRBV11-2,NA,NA,TGTGCCAGCAGCTTAGATCCGGGGTCGACTGGAAACACCATATATTTT,CASSLDPGSTGNTIYF
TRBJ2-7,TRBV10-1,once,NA,TGCGCCAGCAATCGGGCTAGCCCATCCTACGAGCAGTACTTC,CASNRASPSYEQYF
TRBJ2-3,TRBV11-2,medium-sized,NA,TGTGCCAGCAGCCCCGGAGGGCGGGGTGATACAGATACGCAGTATTTT,CASSPGGRGDTDTQYF
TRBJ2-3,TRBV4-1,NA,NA,TGCGCCAGCGGGGAGGTAGCGGACTCACGGTATACGCAGTATTTT,CASGEVADSRYTQYF
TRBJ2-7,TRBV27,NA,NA,TGTGCCAGCAGTTTGGGGACGGGGAGCTACGAGCAGTACTTC,CASSLGTGSYEQYF
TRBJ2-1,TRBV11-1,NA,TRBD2,TGTGCCAGCAGCCCAGAGAGGACTAGCGGGAGTGTGGAGTATGAGCAGTTCTTC,CASSPERTSGSVEYEQFF
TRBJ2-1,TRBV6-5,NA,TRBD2,TGTGCCAGCAGTTACTCCATAGCGGGAGCGGGTGAGCAGTTCTTC,CASSYSIAGAGEQFF
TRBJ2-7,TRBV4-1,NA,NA,TGCGCCAGCAGCCAACTCTCCGGGTCCCTCGAGCAGTACTTC,CASSQLSGSLEQYF
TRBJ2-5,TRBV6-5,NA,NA,TGTGCCAGCAGTTACTCGGAGGAGGGGGAGACCCAGTACTTC,CASSYSEEGETQYF
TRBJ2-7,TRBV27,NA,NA,TGTGCCAGCAGTTTCGGGGCATCCTACGAGCAGTACTTC,CASSFGASYEQYF
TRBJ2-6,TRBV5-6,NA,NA,TGTGCCAGCAGCCCGACAGGATCTGGGGCCAACGTCCTGACTTTC,CASSPTGSGANVLTF
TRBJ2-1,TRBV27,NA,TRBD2,TGTGCCAGCAGTATCGGGACTAGCGGGTACAATGAGCAGTTCTTC,CASSIGTSGYNEQFF
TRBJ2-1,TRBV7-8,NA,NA,TGTGCCAGTGCTGGGGTCCGCTACAATGAGCAGTTCTTC,CASAGVRYNEQFF
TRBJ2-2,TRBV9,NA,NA,TGTGCCAGCAGCGTTAGGTCAGGGGACACCGGGGAGCTGTTTTTT,CASSVRSGDTGELFF
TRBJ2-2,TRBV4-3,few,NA,TGCGCCAGCAGCCAAGATCCACGACAGGTCGACACCGGGGAGCTGTTTTTT,CASSQDPRQVDTGELFF
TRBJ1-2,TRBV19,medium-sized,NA,TGTGCCAGTAGTATTATGGGGGATTCGAGGGACCTCGGCTATGGCTACACCTTC,CASSIMGDSRDLGYGYTF